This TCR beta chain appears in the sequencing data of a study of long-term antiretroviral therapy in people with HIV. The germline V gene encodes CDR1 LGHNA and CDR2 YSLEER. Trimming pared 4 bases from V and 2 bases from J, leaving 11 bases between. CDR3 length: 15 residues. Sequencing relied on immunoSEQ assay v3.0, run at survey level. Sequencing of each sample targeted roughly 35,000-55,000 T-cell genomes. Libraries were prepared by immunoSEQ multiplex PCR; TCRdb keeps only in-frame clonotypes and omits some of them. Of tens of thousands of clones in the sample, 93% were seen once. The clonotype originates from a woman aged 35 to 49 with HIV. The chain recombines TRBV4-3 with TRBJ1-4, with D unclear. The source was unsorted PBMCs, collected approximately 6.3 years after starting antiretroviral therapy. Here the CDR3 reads CASSPGQGTNEKLFF. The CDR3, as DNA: TGCGCCAGCAGCCCTGGGCAAGGGACTAATGAAAAACTGTTTTTT.